Sequencing of this TCR beta chain was carried out in a study of low-dose radiotherapy and immunotherapy resistance in tumors. With TRAV- and TRBV-specific primers, first-strand cDNA was made, covering the alpha and beta chains. Using a constant-region primer together with a V-primer adapter, TCRs were subjected to roughly 18 PCR cycles of amplification. By in vitro transcription, the isolated mRNA was amplified. TCRdb ran MiXCR on the reads and lists one entry per CDR3 protein. Of about 10,000 distinct CDR3 sequences in the sample, approximately 55% were seen once. As their treatment, donors received nivolumab, ipilimumab, aspirin, low-dose cyclophosphamide and low-dose radiotherapy. The CDR3 has 14 residues. The ends were cut back, 1 base at V and 1 base at J, with 7 bases in the middle.

The sequence derives from a human donor with advanced metastatic prostate, ovarian, gallbladder or colorectal cancer (not recorded which). This table probably holds off-target reads from a library built for another chain. This sequence joins TRBV12-3 or TRBV12-4 and TRBJ2-5, with D uncertain. The CDR3: CASSLGRIQETQYF. As DNA, the CDR3 is TGTGCCAGCAGTTTAGGCCGGATCCAAGAGACCCAGTACTTC.